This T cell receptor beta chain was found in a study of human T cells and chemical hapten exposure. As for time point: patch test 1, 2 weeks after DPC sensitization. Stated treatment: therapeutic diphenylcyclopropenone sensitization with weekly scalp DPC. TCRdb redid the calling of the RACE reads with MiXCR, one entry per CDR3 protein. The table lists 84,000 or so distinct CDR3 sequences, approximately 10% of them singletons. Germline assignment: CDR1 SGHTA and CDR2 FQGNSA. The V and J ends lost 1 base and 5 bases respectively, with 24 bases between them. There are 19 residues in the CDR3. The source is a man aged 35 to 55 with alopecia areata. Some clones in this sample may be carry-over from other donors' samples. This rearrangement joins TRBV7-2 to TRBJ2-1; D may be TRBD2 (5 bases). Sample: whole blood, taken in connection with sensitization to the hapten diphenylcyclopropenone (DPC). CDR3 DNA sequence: TGTGCCAGCAGCTTAGGCTCCAACTTTCGTGGGAGAGGGAACAATGAGCAGTTCTTC. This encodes CASSLGSNFRGRGNNEQFF.